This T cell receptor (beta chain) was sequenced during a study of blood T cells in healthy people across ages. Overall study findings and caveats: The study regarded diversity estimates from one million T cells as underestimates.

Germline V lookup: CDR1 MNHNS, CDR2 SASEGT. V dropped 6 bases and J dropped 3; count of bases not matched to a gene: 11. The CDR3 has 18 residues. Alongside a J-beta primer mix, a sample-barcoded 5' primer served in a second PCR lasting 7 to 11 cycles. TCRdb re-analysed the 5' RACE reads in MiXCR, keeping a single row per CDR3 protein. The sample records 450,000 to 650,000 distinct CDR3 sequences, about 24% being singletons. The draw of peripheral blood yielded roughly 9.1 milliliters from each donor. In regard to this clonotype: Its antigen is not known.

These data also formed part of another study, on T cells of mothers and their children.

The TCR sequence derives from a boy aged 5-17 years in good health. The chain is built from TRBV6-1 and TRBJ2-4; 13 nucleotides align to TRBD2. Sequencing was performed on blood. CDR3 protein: CASRPWTSGSGDKNIQYF. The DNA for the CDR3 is TGTGCCAGCAGACCGTGGACTAGCGGGAGTGGGGACAAAAACATTCAGTACTTC.